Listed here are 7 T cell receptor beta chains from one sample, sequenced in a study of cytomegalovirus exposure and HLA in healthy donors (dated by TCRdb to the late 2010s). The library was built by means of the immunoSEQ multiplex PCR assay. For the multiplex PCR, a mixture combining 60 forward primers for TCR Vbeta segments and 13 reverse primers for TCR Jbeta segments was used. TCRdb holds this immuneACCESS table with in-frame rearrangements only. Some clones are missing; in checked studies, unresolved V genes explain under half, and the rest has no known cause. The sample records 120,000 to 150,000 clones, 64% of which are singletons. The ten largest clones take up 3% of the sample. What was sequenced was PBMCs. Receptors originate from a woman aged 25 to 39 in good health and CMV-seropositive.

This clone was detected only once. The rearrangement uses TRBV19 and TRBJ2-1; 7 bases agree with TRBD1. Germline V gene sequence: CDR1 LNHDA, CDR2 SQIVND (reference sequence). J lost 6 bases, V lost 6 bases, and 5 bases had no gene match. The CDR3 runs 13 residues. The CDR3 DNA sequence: TGTGCCAGTAGAACCGGGACAGTCAATGAGCAGTTCTTC. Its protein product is CASRTGTVNEQFF.

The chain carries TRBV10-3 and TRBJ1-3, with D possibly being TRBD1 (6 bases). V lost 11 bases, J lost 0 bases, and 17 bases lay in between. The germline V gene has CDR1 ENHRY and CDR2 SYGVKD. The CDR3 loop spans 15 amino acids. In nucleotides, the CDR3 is TGTGCCCACACCGCGGGGGCGAACTCTGGAAACACCATATATTTT. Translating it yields CAHTAGANSGNTIYF.

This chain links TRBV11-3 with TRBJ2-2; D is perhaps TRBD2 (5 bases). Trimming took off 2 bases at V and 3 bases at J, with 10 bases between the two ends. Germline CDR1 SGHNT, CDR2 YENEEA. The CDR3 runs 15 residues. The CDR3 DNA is TGTGCCAGCAGCTTACTCGGGATTTACACCGGGGAGCTGTTTTTT. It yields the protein CASSLLGIYTGELFF.

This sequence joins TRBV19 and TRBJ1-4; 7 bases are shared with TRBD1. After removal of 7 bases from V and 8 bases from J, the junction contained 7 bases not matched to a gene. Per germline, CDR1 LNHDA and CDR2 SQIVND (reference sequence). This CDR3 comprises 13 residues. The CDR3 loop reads CASKGRGREKLFF. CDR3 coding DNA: TGTGCCAGTAAGGGCAGGGGGAGAGAAAAACTGTTTTTT.

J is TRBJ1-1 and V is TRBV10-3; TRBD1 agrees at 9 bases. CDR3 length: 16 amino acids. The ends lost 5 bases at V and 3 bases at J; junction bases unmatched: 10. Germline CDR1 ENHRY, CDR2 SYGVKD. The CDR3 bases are TGTGCCATCAGTCCCGGACAGGGGAAGGTGTACACTGAAGCTTTCTTT. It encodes CAISPGQGKVYTEAFF.

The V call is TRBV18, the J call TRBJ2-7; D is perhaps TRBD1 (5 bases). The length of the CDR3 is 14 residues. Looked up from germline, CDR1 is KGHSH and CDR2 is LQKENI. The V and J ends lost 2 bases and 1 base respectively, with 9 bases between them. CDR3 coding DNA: TGTGCCAGCTCACCATCCTCAGGGTCCTACGAGCAGTACTTC. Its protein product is CASSPSSGSYEQYF.

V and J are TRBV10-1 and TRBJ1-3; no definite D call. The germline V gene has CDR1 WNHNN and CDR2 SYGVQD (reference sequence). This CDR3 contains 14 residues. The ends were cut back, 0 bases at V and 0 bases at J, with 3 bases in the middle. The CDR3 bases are TGCGCCAGCAGTGAGTCCGGCTCTGGAAACACCATATATTTT. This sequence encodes CASSESGSGNTIYF.